The text below deals with one TCR beta chain. TCRdb's table, derived via immunoSEQ multiplex PCR, lists solely in-frame clones and lacks some. The sample contains some 120,000 clones, more than 75% of which appear only once. This specimen comes from a study of blood T cell repertoires in COVID-19. The germline V gene encodes CDR1 MDHEN and CDR2 SYDVKM. The CDR3 is 14 residues long. V lost 3 bases to trimming and J lost 6 bases; unmatched junction nucleotides: 6. Sequencing was performed on peripheral blood. The TCR was taken from a human donor in a cohort sampled during active COVID-19. The chain recombines TRBV28 with TRBJ2-7; 9 nucleotides match TRBD1. This CDR3 reads CASSFLGTGSEQYF. The CDR3 region has the DNA TGTGCCAGCAGTTTTCTTGGGACAGGGAGCGAGCAGTACTTC.